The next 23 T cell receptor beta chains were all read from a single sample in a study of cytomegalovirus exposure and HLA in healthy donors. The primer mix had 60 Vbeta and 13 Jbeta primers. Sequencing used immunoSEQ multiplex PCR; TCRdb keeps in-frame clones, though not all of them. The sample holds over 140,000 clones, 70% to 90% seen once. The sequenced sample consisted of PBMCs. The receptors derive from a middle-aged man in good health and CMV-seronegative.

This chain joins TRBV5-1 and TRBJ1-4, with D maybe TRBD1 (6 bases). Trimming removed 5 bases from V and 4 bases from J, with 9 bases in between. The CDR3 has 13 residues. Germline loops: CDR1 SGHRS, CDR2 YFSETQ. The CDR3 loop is CASRDSGNEKLFF. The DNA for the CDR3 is TGCGCCAGCAGGGACAGCGGTAATGAAAAACTGTTTTTT.

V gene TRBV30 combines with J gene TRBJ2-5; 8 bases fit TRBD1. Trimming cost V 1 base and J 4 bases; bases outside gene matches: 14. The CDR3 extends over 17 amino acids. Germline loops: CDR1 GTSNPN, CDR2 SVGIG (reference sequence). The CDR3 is CAWSAYQPDRGPETQYF. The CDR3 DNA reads TGTGCCTGGAGTGCCTACCAACCTGACAGGGGTCCAGAGACCCAGTACTTC. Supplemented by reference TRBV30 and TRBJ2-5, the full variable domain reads SQTIHQWPATLVQPVGSPLSLECTVEGTSNPNLYWYRQAAGRGLQLLFYSVGIGQISSEVPQNLSASRPQDRQFILSSKKLLLSDSGFYLCAWSAYQPDRGPETQYFGPGTRLLVL.

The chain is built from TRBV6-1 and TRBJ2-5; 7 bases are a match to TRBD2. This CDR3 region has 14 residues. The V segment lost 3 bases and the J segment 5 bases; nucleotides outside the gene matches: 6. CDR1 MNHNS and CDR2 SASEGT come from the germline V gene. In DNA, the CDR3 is TGTGCCAGCAGTGAGGGGGGGGGTTGGGAGACCCAGTACTTC. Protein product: CASSEGGGWETQYF.

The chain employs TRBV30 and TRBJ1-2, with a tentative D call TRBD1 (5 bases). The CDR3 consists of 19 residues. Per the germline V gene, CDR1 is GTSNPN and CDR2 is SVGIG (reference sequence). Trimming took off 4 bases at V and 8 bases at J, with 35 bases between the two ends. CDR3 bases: TGTGCCTGGACTCCAAACCTCCCTCAAATCCGGGGGGGGGTGGGAGGCTACACCTTC. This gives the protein CAWTPNLPQIRGGVGGYTF.

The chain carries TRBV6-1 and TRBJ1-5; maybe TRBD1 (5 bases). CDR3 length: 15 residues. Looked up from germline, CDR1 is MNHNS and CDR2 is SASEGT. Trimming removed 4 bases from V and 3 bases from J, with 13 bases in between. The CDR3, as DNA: TGTGCCAGCAGTGGACTCTCGGGGGACAATCAGCCCCAGCATTTT. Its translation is CASSGLSGDNQPQHF.

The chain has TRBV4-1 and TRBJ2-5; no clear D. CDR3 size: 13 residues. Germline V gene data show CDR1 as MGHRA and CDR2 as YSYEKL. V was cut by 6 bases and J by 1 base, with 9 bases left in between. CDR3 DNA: TGCGCCAGCAGTAGACACCTCCAAGAGACCCAGTACTTC. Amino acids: CASSRHLQETQYF.

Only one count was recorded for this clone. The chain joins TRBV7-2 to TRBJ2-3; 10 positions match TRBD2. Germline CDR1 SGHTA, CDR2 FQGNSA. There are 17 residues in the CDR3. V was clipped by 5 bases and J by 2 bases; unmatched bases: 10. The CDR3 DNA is TGTGCCAGCAGCCCCTCCCGACTAGCGGGTCTCACAGATACGCAGTATTTT. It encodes CASSPSRLAGLTDTQYF.

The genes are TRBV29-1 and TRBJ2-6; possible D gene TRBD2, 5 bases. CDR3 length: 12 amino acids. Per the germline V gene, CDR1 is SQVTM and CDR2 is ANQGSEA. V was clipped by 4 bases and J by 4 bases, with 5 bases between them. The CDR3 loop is CSVAGGANVLTF. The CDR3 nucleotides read TGCAGCGTTGCGGGGGGGGCCAACGTCCTGACTTTC.

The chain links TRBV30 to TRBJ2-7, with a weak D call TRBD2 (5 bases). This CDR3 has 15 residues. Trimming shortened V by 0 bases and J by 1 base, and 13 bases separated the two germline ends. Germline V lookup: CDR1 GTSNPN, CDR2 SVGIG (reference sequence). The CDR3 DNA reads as TGTGCCTGGAGTGTACCTCGTGAGCGGTCCTACGAGCAGTACTTC. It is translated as CAWSVPRERSYEQYF.

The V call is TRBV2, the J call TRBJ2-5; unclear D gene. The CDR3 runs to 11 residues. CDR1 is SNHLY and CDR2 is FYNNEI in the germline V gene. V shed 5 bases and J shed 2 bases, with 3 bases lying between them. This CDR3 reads CASSSQETQYF. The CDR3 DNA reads TGTGCCAGCAGTTCTCAAGAGACCCAGTACTTC.

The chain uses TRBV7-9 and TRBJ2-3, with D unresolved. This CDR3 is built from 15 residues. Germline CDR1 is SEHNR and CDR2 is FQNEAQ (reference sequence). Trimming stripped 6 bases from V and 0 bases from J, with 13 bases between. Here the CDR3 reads CASSVRSVSTDTQYF. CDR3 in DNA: TGTGCCAGCAGTGTAAGGAGCGTCAGCACAGATACGCAGTATTTT.

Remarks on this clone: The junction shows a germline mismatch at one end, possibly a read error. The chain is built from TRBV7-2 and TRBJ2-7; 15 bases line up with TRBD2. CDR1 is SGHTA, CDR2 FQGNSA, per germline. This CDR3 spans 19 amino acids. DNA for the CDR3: TGTGCCAGCAGCCTAGCCATAACCGGGACTAGCGGGAGGAACTACGAGCAGTACTTC. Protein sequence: CASSLAITGTSGRNYEQYF.

CDR3: CASSKTGGERNTIYF. The DNA of the CDR3 is TGTGCCAGCAGTAAAACAGGGGGCGAGAGAAACACCATATATTTT. The rearrangement uses TRBV6-6 and TRBJ1-3, with 9 bases aligning to TRBD1. CDR1 is MNHNY and CDR2 is SVGAGI in the germline V gene (reference sequence). V lost 5 bases to trimming and J lost 5 bases; unmatched junction nucleotides: 7. The CDR3 has 15 amino acids.

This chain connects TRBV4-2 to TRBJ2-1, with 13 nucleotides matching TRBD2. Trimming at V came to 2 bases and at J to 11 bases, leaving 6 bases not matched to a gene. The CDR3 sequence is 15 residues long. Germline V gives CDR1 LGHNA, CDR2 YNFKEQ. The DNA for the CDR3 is TGTGCCAGCAGCCAACTGACTAGCGGGGGGCCTCAGCAGTTCTTC. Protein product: CASSQLTSGGPQQFF.

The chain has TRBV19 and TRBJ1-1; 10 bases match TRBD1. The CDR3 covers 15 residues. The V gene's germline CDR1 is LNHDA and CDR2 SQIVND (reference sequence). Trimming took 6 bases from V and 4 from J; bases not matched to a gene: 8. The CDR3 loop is CASRTRDRGGTEAFF. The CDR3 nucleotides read TGTGCCAGTAGGACCCGGGACAGGGGCGGCACTGAAGCTTTCTTT. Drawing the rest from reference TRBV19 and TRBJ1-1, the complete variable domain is DGGITQSPKYLFRKEGQNVTLSCEQNLNHDAMYWYRQDPGQGLRLIYYSQIVNDFQKGDIAEGYSVSREKKESFPLTVTSAQKNPTAFYLCASRTRDRGGTEAFFGQGTRLTVV.

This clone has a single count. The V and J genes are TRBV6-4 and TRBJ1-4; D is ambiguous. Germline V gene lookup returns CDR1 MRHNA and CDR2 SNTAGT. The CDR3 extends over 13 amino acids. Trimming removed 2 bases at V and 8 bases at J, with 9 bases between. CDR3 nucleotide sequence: TGTGCCAGCAGTGACCGGCCGGGGGAAAAACTGTTTTTT. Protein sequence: CASSDRPGEKLFF.

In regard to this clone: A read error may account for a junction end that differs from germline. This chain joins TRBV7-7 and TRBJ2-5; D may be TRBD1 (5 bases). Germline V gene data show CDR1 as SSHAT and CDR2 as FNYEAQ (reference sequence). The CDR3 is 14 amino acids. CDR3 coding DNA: TGTGCTAGCAGCTTAAGCCAGGGTGGAGAGACCCAGTACTTC. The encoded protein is CASSLSQGGETQYF.

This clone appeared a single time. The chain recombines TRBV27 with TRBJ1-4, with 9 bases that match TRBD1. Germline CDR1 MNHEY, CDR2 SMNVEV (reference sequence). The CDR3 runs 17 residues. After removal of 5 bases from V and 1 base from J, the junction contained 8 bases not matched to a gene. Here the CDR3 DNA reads TGTGCCAGCAGTACCGGGACAGGGTATGGAACTAATGAAAAACTGTTTTTT. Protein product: CASSTGTGYGTNEKLFF.

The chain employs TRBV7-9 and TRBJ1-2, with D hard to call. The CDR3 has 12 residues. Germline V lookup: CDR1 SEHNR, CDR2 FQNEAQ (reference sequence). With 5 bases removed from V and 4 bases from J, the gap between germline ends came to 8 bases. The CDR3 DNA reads TGTGCCAGCAGCCCCGAGGTCTATGGCTACACCTTC. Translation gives CASSPEVYGYTF.

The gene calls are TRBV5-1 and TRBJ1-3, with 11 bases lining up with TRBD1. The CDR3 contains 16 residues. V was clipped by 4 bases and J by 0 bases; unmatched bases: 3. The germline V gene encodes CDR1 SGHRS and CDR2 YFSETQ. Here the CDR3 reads CASSPGTGGSGNTIYF. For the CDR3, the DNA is TGCGCCAGCAGCCCGGGGACAGGGGGCTCTGGAAACACCATATATTTT. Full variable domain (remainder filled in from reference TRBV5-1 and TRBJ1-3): KAGVTQTPRYLIKTRGQQVTLSCSPISGHRSVSWYQQTPGQGLQFLFEYFSETQRNKGNFPGRFSGRQFSNSRSEMNVSTLELGDSALYLCASSPGTGGSGNTIYFGEGSWLTVV.

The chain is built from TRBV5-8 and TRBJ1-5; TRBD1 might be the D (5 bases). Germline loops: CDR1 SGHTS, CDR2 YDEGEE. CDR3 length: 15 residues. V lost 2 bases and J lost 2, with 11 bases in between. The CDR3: CASSFNQGGNQPQHF. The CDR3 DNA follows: TGTGCCAGCAGCTTTAATCAGGGCGGCAATCAGCCCCAGCATTTT.

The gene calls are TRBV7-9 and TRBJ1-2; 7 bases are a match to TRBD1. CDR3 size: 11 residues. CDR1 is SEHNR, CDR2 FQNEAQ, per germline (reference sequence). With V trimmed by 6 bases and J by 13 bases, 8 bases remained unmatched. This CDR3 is CASSRDSPLTF. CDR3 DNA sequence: TGTGCCAGCAGTAGGGACAGCCCTCTCACCTTC.

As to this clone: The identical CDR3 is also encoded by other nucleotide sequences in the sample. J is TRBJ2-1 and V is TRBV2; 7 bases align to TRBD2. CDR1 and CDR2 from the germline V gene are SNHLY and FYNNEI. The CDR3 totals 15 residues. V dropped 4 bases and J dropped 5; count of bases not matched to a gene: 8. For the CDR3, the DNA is TGTGCCAGCAGTGCACCTCCGGGACTAAACAATGAGCAGTTCTTC. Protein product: CASSAPPGLNNEQFF.